The 21 T cell receptor beta chains below come from one sample, sequenced in a study of a mutant IDH1 vaccine in newly diagnosed glioma. Documented time point: week 23, last vaccination. Doses comprised 300 ug of mutant IDH1 20-mer peptide each, plus topical imiquimod. Antigens of these TCRs are unknown. Assay used: immunoSEQ multiplex PCR; TCRdb lists only in-frame clones, some missing. The table shows about 54,000 clones, with more than 75% occurring only once. Specimen: PBMCs, collected from a glioma patient whose treatment included an IDH1 peptide vaccine. These receptor sequences come from a man in his forties with glioma.

The genes are TRBV7-9 and TRBJ2-3; D remains ambiguous. Germline CDR1 is SEHNR and CDR2 is FQNEAQ (reference sequence). V dropped 2 bases and J dropped 0 bases, with 3 bases sitting between them. This CDR3 is built from 13 residues. The CDR3 coding sequence is TGTGCCAGCAGCTTATCTAGCACAGATACGCAGTATTTT. Amino acid sequence: CASSLSSTDTQYF.

The V and J genes are TRBV7-2 and TRBJ2-3; D gene unclear. V lost 8 bases and J 1 base, leaving 19 bases between the germline ends. Germline V gene data show CDR1 as SGHTA and CDR2 as FQGNSA. This CDR3 contains 16 residues. CDR3 bases: TGTGCCAGCTCCCGTAATAGGGTTATCGGCACAGATACGCAGTATTTT. It codes for CASSRNRVIGTDTQYF.

This clone has a single count. This chain connects TRBV2 to TRBJ1-3; no firm D call. The CDR3 is 13 residues long. Germline V gene sequence: CDR1 SNHLY, CDR2 FYNNEI. V was clipped by 6 bases and J by 4 bases, with 10 bases between them. CDR3 coding DNA: TGTGCCAGCAGGGGGATTTTCGGAAACACCATATATTTT. Translating it yields CASRGIFGNTIYF.

The V call is TRBV7-2, the J call TRBJ2-2; a weak D match, TRBD2 (5 bases). The germline V gene encodes CDR1 SGHTA and CDR2 FQGNSA. The length of the CDR3 is 15 residues. Trimming removed 2 bases from V and 6 bases from J, with 13 bases in between. This CDR3 is CASSLRVARPGELFF. The CDR3 DNA reads as TGTGCCAGCAGCTTAAGGGTAGCGCGGCCCGGGGAGCTGTTTTTT.

This chain links TRBV13 with TRBJ1-3; possible D gene TRBD1, 6 bases. This CDR3 is 12 amino acids long. Trimming pared 2 bases from V and 9 bases from J, leaving 8 bases between. CDR1 and CDR2 (germline): PRHDT, FYEKMQ (reference sequence). The CDR3 sequence is CASSLWGATIYF. In DNA form, the CDR3 reads TGTGCCAGCAGCTTATGGGGGGCCACCATATATTTT.

The chain joins TRBV5-5 to TRBJ2-7; D is unresolved. Germline CDR1 is SGHKS and CDR2 is YYEKEE (reference sequence). V lost 6 bases to trimming and J lost 2 bases, with 18 bases between them. CDR3 length: 15 amino acids. In nucleotides, the CDR3 is TGTGCCAGCACTCCACGGTGGGGTCGGCCCTACGAGCAGTACTTC. It specifies CASTPRWGRPYEQYF.

The chain carries TRBV1 and TRBJ2-7; TRBD2, the D gene given by the table, was not confirmed from the DNA. TRBV1 is termed a pseudogene. The CDR3 consists of 15 residues. The CDR3 reads CTSSQVAGSSYEQYF. The DNA of the CDR3 is TGCACCAGCAGCCAAGTAGCGGGATCTTCCTACGAGCAGTACTTC.

The chain couples TRBV5-6 to TRBJ2-3; D may match TRBD1 or TRBD2 (5 bases each). Trimming stripped 3 bases from V and 3 bases from J, with 14 bases between. The length of the CDR3 is 15 residues. CDR1 and CDR2 (germline): SGHDT, YYEEEE. The CDR3 is CASSSRDGATDTQYF. DNA for the CDR3: TGTGCCAGCAGCTCCCGGGACGGCGCTACAGATACGCAGTATTTT.

V is TRBV28 and J is TRBJ2-7; the match to TRBD2 covers 10 bases. Trimming cost V 7 bases and J 6 bases; bases outside gene matches: 15. Germline CDR1 MDHEN, CDR2 SYDVKM. This CDR3 is built from 16 residues. The CDR3 spells CASTRRVPSGRVEQYF. The CDR3 nucleotides read TGTGCCAGCACCCGAAGGGTACCCAGCGGGAGGGTCGAGCAGTACTTC.

This clone was seen only once. The chain is built from TRBV18 and TRBJ2-1, with D uncertain. The germline CDR1 and CDR2 sequences are KGHSH and LQKENI. The CDR3 spans 15 residues. V dropped 5 bases and J dropped 7 bases, with 18 bases sitting between them. CDR3 coding DNA: TGTGCCAGCTCATCACAAACCGGAGAGCCTAATGAGCAGTTCTTC. Translating gives CASSSQTGEPNEQFF.

The genes are TRBV2 and TRBJ2-7, with a weak D call TRBD1 (6 bases). The CDR3 extends over 12 amino acids. Germline V gene sequence: CDR1 SNHLY, CDR2 FYNNEI. Trimming removed 6 bases from V and 5 bases from J, with 11 bases in between. CDR3 in DNA: TGTGCCAGCAGGGACTCAGGGGACGAGCAGTACTTC. Its protein product is CASRDSGDEQYF.

This clone occurred a few times. The V gene is TRBV2, the J gene TRBJ1-5; D may be TRBD1 (5 bases). V gave up 5 bases and J gave up 4 bases, with 9 bases separating them. This CDR3 is built from 13 residues. Germline CDR1 is SNHLY and CDR2 is FYNNEI. CDR3 in amino acids: CASSSRVNQPQHF. In DNA form, the CDR3 reads TGTGCCAGCAGTTCCAGGGTTAATCAGCCCCAGCATTTT.

The genes are TRBV6-6 and TRBJ1-2, with D possibly being TRBD1 (6 bases). CDR3 length: 14 amino acids. V was trimmed by 5 bases and J by 4 bases, leaving 14 bases between them. Germline lookup yields CDR1 MNHNY and CDR2 SVGAGI (reference sequence). The DNA for the CDR3 is TGTGCCAGCAGTAGGGACACCGATGTCTATGGCTACACCTTC. Translating gives CASSRDTDVYGYTF.

J is TRBJ1-5 and V is TRBV10-3, with 9 bases matching TRBD1. The germline V gene encodes CDR1 ENHRY and CDR2 SYGVKD. The CDR3 totals 15 residues. Trimming at V came to 6 bases and at J to 5 bases, leaving 8 bases not matched to a gene. The chain's CDR3 is CAIRADRGQDQPQHF. As DNA, the CDR3 is TGTGCCATCAGAGCGGACAGGGGCCAGGATCAGCCCCAGCATTTT.

The chain joins TRBV5-1 to TRBJ1-5; D call uncertain. Germline CDR1 SGHRS, CDR2 YFSETQ. This CDR3 has 12 amino acids. Trimming cost V 0 bases and J 4 bases, with 2 bases left between them. The CDR3 protein is CASSLANQPQHF. CDR3 sequence (DNA): TGCGCCAGCAGCTTGGCGAATCAGCCCCAGCATTTT.

The chain joins TRBV14 to TRBJ2-5; D gene uncertain. This CDR3 contains 13 residues. The germline V and J ends were trimmed by 3 bases and 0 bases, with 5 bases remaining between them. CDR1 SGHDN and CDR2 FVKESK come from the germline V gene. CDR3 in DNA: TGTGCCAGCAGCCAGATGGACCAAGAGACCCAGTACTTC. Amino acids: CASSQMDQETQYF.

The chain links TRBV2 to TRBJ1-2; D uncertain. Germline loops: CDR1 SNHLY, CDR2 FYNNEI. The CDR3 runs to 13 residues. With 7 bases removed from V and 2 bases from J, the gap between germline ends came to 11 bases. The CDR3: CASNVGLNYGYTF. CDR3 coding DNA: TGTGCCAGCAACGTTGGCCTAAACTATGGCTACACCTTC.

The V call is TRBV18, the J call TRBJ2-3; TRBD2 might be the D (5 bases). This CDR3 region has 14 residues. V was trimmed by 3 bases and J by 3 bases, leaving 10 bases between them. The germline CDR1 and CDR2 sequences are KGHSH and LQKENI. CDR3 protein: CASSPPSPTDTQYF. For the CDR3, the DNA is TGTGCCAGCTCACCGCCTAGCCCTACAGATACGCAGTATTTT.

This chain connects TRBV5-1 to TRBJ1-3; 7 nucleotides line up with TRBD1. Germline CDR1 SGHRS, CDR2 YFSETQ. The CDR3 covers 16 residues. V was clipped by 4 bases and J by 0 bases; unmatched bases: 7. The CDR3 loop is CASSVTGISSGNTIYF. CDR3 in DNA: TGCGCCAGCAGCGTGACAGGGATAAGCTCTGGAAACACCATATATTTT.

The chain uses TRBV6-5 and TRBJ2-7; 7 bases align to TRBD1. The CDR3 is made up of 15 amino acids. Trimming removed 6 bases from V and 8 bases from J; junction bases left unmatched: 16. Germline loops: CDR1 MNHEY, CDR2 SVGAGI. The CDR3 DNA follows: TGTGCCAGCAGGCCCAAAAGGACAGGAGATAAGAAGCAGTACTTC. Protein sequence: CASRPKRTGDKKQYF.

The chain has TRBV6-1 and TRBJ2-7, with a possible D match to TRBD1 (6 bases). Trimming took 5 bases from V and 0 from J, leaving 11 bases between them. Germline loops: CDR1 MNHNS, CDR2 SASEGT. The CDR3 sequence is 14 residues long. CDR3 nucleotide sequence: TGTGCCAGCAGTCACCGGGACATCTCCTACGAGCAGTACTTC. The encoded protein is CASSHRDISYEQYF.